Presented here are 2 T cell receptor beta chains from one specimen sequenced in a study of Tregs in tolerant kidney transplant recipients. Clones were sequenced by immunoSEQ multiplex PCR, and TCRdb holds only the in-frame ones, with some missing. The sample records approximately 98,000 clones, about 90% being singletons. The starting material was CD4+ T cells from blood, obtained before the transplant. Every receptor here comes from a human donor who received a combined kidney and bone marrow transplant.

The genes are TRBV18 and TRBJ2-2, with a weak D call TRBD1 (6 bases). Germline loops: CDR1 KGHSH, CDR2 LQKENI. With 2 bases removed from V and 4 bases from J, the gap between germline ends came to 14 bases. CDR3 length: 16 residues. The CDR3 reads CASSPGGRVGTGELFF. CDR3 coding DNA: TGTGCCAGCTCACCAGGGGGCAGGGTCGGCACCGGGGAGCTGTTTTTT. The complete variable domain, with remaining parts taken from reference TRBV18 and TRBJ2-2, reads NAGVMQNPRHLVRRRGQEARLRCSPMKGHSHVYWYRQLPEEGLKFMVYLQKENIIDESGMPKERFSAEFPKEGPSILRIQQVVRGDSAAYFCASSPGGRVGTGELFFGEGSRLTVL.

The chain joins TRBV18 to TRBJ2-1; D not resolved. V was trimmed by 6 bases and J by 4 bases, leaving 10 bases between them. Germline loops: CDR1 KGHSH, CDR2 LQKENI. The CDR3 is 13 amino acids. CDR3 in amino acids: CASSPSRYNEQFF. CDR3 sequence (DNA): TGTGCCAGCTCCCCCTCGAGGTACAATGAGCAGTTCTTC.